The rows below give T cell receptor beta chains drawn from one sample of a study of shared clonotypes between healthy human individuals. Here immunoSEQ multiplex PCR was the method, and the copy in TCRdb shows in-frame clones only, minus some. The sample contains some 470,000 clones, over 60% of which appear only once. Input material: PBMCs. These receptor sequences come from a woman aged 40 to 49 in good health. Some clones in this sample may be carry-over from other donors' samples. CDR3s include the opening cysteine and the closing phenylalanine or tryptophan.

>TRBV19
CASTDRDSNQPQHF
>TRBV27
CASSFRAEIRVNSNQPQHF
>TRBV4-3
CASSPRGYTGELFF
>TRBV5-1
CASSTDRVVHEQYF
>TRBV20-1
CSALGGSEAFF
>TRBV30
CAWSVMGGSDYLGYTF
>TRBV7-9
CASSMAVGGTQYF
>TRBV15
CATSHPTGDSYNEQFF
>TRBV5-1
CASSRQGAADTQYF
>TRBV25-1
CASRARDRINSPLHF
>TRBV15
CATSTRTPRVRGDIQYF
>TRBV27
CASSSTSFSYNEQFF
>TRBV2
CASSRQGHQPQHF
>TRBV6-6
CASSPSNNEQFF
>TRBV5-4
CASSPGGRAGEQYF
>TRBV11-2
CASSLAGGNNEKLFF
>TRBV7-9
CASSLVGVADTQYF
>TRBV14
CASSQNLLPGRRQETQYF
>TRBV4-3
CASSLRGRWTDTQYF
>TRBV7-2
CASSLEQASYEQYF
>TRBV5-1
CASSLLGTGTGELFF
>TRBV6-5
CASSYSLGADTQYF
>TRBV4-1
CASSQLGGANEKLFF
>TRBV6-5
CASSSPEWSGTEAFF
>TRBV15
CATSRDYNEQFF
>TRBV15
CATGSYDTGRHEQYF
>TRBV5-1
CASSLVGDEGLDYGYTF
>TRBV9
CASSVGGRTDNEQFF
>TRBV20-1
CSARETGGYTF
>TRBV6-5
CASSYSMAQGGNEQYF
>TRBV18
CASSPNSGATEAFF
>TRBV7-6
CASSVTTGGRTEAFF
>TRBV27
CASSSTSGRAGETQYF
>TRBV6-5
CASSYSNPGLDYGYTF
>TRBV7-8
CASSLEAGGGTGELFF